A selection of T cell receptor beta chains follows, all from one sample in a study of T cells in Graves' hyperthyroidism and ophthalmopathy. TCRdb itself ran the multiplex PCR reads through MiXCR, one entry per CDR3 protein. The sample holds about 380,000 distinct CDR3 sequences, approximately 14% seen once. Sequencing input: blood. The receptor set was obtained from a young woman with Graves' ophthalmopathy. Each CDR3 is given with its conserved first and last residue. A D gene is named only where the DNA matches it firmly. A row's size may be missing; if present it is once, few, many or a size class.

clone_size d_call j_call v_call cdr3_aa cdr3_nt
many TRBD2 TRBJ2-3 TRBV6-1 CASSPDRRLAGGQQDTQYF TGTGCCAGCAGTCCCGACAGAAGACTAGCGGGGGGGCAACAAGATACGCAGTATTTT
many TRBD2 TRBJ2-3 TRBV20-1 CSAREVRGEVDTQYF TGCAGTGCTAGGGAAGTGCGGGGGGAGGTGGATACGCAGTATTTT
many TRBD1 TRBJ2-2 TRBV2 CASSNRGPDTGELFF TGTGCCAGCAGTAACAGGGGGCCCGACACCGGGGAGCTGTTTTTT
many NA TRBJ1-6 TRBV30 CAWSKRGKGNNSPLHF TGTGCCTGGAGTAAGCGTGGAAAGGGAAATAATTCACCCCTCCACTTT
NA TRBD2 TRBJ2-3 TRBV5-5 CASSLRLAGTDTQYF TGTGCCAGCAGCCTCAGACTAGCGGGCACAGATACGCAGTATTTT
many NA TRBJ2-5 TRBV20-1 CSGEGGGSETQYF TGCAGTGGAGAAGGGGGGGGCTCAGAGACCCAGTACTTC
few TRBD1 TRBJ1-2 TRBV6-1 CATNTHGQGADGYTF TGTGCCACAAATACGCATGGACAGGGGGCGGATGGCTACACCTTC
NA NA TRBJ2-5 TRBV12-5 CASAPTGPKETQYF TGTGCTAGTGCCCCCACCGGGCCCAAAGAGACCCAGTACTTC
many NA TRBJ2-2 TRBV29-1 CSVDIGNTGELFF TGCAGCGTTGACATCGGGAACACCGGGGAGCTGTTTTTT
NA TRBD2 TRBJ2-3 TRBV12-3/TRBV12-4 CASRPLAGGSTDTQYF TGTGCCAGCAGGCCATTAGCGGGGGGGTCCACAGATACGCAGTATTTT
few NA TRBJ2-7 TRBV24-1 CATSDFIPARSSYEQYF TGTGCCACCAGTGATTTCATCCCAGCGAGAAGCTCCTACGAGCAGTACTTC
many TRBD1 TRBJ1-6 TRBV11-2 CASSLRQGVGNSPLHF TGTGCCAGCAGCTTAAGACAGGGGGTGGGTAATTCACCCCTCCACTTT
many NA TRBJ2-2 TRBV7-2 CASSLRGSNTGELFF TGTGCCAGCAGCTTAAGGGGGTCGAACACCGGGGAGCTGTTTTTT
NA NA TRBJ2-2 TRBV10-3 CAIREWEPKGNTGELFF TGTGCCATCAGGGAGTGGGAGCCTAAGGGGAACACCGGGGAGCTGTTTTTT
many NA TRBJ1-5 TRBV28 CASSRLQGLSNQPQHF TGTGCCAGCAGTCGGCTCCAGGGGCTTAGCAATCAGCCCCAGCATTTT
NA TRBD2 TRBJ2-5 TRBV7-9 CVSSQTSGGERETQYF TGTGTCAGCAGCCAAACTAGCGGGGGGGAGAGAGAGACCCAGTACTTC
many NA TRBJ1-2 TRBV7-2 CAIETEYGYTF TGTGCCATCGAGACAGAATATGGCTACACCTTC
NA TRBD2 TRBJ2-7 TRBV20-1 CSATRTSGKELSYPYEQYF TGCAGTGCTACCAGGACTAGCGGAAAAGAACTATCGTACCCCTACGAGCAGTACTTC
NA NA TRBJ1-1 TRBV5-1 CASSLANGPEAFF TGCGCCAGCAGCTTGGCTAATGGGCCTGAAGCTTTCTTT
NA TRBD2 TRBJ2-3 TRBV2 CASSDGLAEINTQYF TGTGCCAGCAGCGACGGACTAGCGGAGATTAATACGCAGTATTTT
NA NA TRBJ2-3 TRBV19 CASSKAVLGDTQYF TGTGCCAGTAGTAAAGCAGTTTTGGGGGATACGCAGTATTTT
many NA TRBJ2-5 TRBV5-1 CASSLGTVGETQYF TGCGCCAGCAGCTTGGGCACAGTGGGAGAGACCCAGTACTTC
NA TRBD2 TRBJ2-1 TRBV20-1 CSARNGGASGPYNEQFF TGCAGTGCTAGAAACGGGGGGGCCTCAGGGCCTTACAATGAGCAGTTCTTC
many NA TRBJ1-1 TRBV3-1 CASSPPRMNTEAFF TGTGCCAGCAGCCCACCCAGGATGAACACTGAAGCTTTCTTT
many NA TRBJ1-1 TRBV15 CATSLTGFGTEAFF TGTGCCACCAGCTTAACAGGGTTTGGCACTGAAGCTTTCTTT
many NA TRBJ2-3 TRBV2 CASKTPSGGADTQYF TGTGCCAGCAAAACGCCCAGCGGTGGGGCAGATACGCAGTATTTT
many NA TRBJ1-1 TRBV7-3 CASSQTGTRNTEAFF TGTGCCAGCAGCCAAACCGGGACAAGGAACACTGAAGCTTTCTTT